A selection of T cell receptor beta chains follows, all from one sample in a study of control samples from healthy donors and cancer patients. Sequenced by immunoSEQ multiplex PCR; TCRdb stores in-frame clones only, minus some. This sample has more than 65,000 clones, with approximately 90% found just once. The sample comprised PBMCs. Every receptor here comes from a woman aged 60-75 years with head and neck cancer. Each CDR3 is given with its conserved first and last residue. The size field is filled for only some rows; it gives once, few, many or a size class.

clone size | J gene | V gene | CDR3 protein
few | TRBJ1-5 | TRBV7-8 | CASSLVPRDQPQHF
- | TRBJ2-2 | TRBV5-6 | CASSLLGGLAGDTGELFF
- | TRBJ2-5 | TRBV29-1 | CSVGPGQGIRETQYF
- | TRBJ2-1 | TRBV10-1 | CASSEGASGRGSYNEQFF
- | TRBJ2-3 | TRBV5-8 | CASSLRTSGFTDTQYF
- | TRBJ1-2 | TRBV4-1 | CASSPLPPSGRAGYGYTF
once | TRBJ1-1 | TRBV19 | CASSISQRNTEAFF
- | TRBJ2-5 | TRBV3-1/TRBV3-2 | CASSSLRLAGKETQYF
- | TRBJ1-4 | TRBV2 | CASIPGGERKLFF
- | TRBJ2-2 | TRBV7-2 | CASSLNANPPTGELFF
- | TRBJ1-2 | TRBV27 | CASSFRDLAGGYTF